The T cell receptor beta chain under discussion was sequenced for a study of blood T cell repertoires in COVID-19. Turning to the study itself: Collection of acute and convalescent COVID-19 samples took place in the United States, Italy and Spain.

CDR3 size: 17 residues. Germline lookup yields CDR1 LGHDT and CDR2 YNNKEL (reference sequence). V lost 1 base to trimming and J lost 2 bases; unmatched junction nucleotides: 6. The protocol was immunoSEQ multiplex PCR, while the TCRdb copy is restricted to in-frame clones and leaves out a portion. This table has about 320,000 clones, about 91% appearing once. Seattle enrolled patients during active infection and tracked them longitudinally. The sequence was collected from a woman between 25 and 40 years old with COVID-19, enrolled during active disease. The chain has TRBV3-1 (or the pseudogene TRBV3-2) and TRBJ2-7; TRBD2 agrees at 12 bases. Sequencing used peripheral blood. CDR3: CASSQGAGTSGPYEQYF. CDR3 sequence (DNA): TGTGCCAGCAGCCAAGGAGCCGGGACTAGCGGGCCCTACGAGCAGTACTTC.